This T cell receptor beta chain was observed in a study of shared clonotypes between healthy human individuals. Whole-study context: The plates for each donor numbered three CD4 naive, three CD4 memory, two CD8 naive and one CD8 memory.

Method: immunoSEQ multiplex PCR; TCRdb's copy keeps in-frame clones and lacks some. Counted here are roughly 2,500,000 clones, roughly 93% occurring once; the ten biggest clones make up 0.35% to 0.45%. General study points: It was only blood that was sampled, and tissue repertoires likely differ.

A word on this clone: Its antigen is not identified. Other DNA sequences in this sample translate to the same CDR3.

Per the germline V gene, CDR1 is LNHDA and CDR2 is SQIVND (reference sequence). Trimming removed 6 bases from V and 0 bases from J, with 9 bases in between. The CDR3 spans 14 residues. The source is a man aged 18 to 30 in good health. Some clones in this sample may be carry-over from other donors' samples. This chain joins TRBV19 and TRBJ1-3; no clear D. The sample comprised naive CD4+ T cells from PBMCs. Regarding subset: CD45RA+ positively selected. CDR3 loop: CASSRVSSGNTIYF. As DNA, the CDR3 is TGTGCCAGTAGCCGGGTGAGCTCTGGAAACACCATATATTTT.